The 8 T cell receptor beta chains reported below all come from one sample, sequenced in a study of blood T cell repertoires in COVID-19. Sequencing was performed with immunoSEQ multiplex PCR; in TCRdb, only in-frame clones are kept and a portion is missing. The sample shows roughly 200,000 clones, about 85% of them seen only once. Sequencing input: peripheral blood. These receptors all come from a woman aged 40-49 years with COVID-19, enrolled during active disease.

The J gene is TRBJ2-7, the V gene TRBV19; D is unresolved. V was shortened by 3 bases and J by 1 base, with 4 bases between the two germline ends. CDR1 and CDR2 (germline): LNHDA, SQIVND (reference sequence). The CDR3 has 12 residues. DNA for the CDR3: TGTGCCAGTAGTATCGGTTCCTACGAGCAGTACTTC. Protein product: CASSIGSYEQYF. Together with reference TRBV19 and TRBJ2-7, the CDR3 gives the full variable domain: DGGITQSPKYLFRKEGQNVTLSCEQNLNHDAMYWYRQDPGQGLRLIYYSQIVNDFQKGDIAEGYSVSREKKESFPLTVTSAQKNPTAFYLCASSIGSYEQYFGPGTRLTVT.

The chain recombines TRBV29-1 with TRBJ2-3; maybe TRBD2 (5 bases). CDR1 and CDR2 from the germline V gene are SQVTM and ANQGSEA. V gave up 8 bases and J gave up 2 bases, with 14 bases separating them. CDR3 length equals 13 residues. CDR3 loop: CSLWTGITDTQYF. CDR3 sequence (DNA): TGCAGCCTATGGACTGGGATCACAGATACGCAGTATTTT.

The V gene is TRBV15, the J gene TRBJ2-7, with 7 bases matching TRBD2. CDR1 LNHNV and CDR2 YYDKDF come from the germline V gene (reference sequence). The CDR3 runs to 13 residues. The V and J ends lost 6 bases and 2 bases, in that order; junction bases with no gene match: 4. The CDR3 here is CATSRLATYEQYF. As DNA, the CDR3 is TGTGCCACCAGTCGACTAGCTACCTACGAGCAGTACTTC.

V is TRBV7-8 and J is TRBJ1-2, with TRBD1 matching over 9 bases. The V gene end was trimmed by 0 bases and the J gene end by 8 bases; junction bases not matched to a gene: 10. CDR1 SGHVS and CDR2 FQNEAQ come from the germline V gene. The CDR3 contains 16 residues. CDR3: CASSLAQGALSGGYTF. CDR3 DNA: TGTGCCAGCAGCTTAGCACAGGGGGCCCTGTCCGGAGGCTACACCTTC.

The rearrangement links TRBV20-1 to TRBJ1-4; perhaps TRBD1 as D (6 bases). This CDR3 is 11 amino acids long. V gave up 2 bases and J gave up 13 bases, with 11 bases separating them. Germline V gives CDR1 DFQATT, CDR2 SNEGSKA (reference sequence). CDR3 coding DNA: TGCAGTGCTAGACCGGGACATACACTGTTTTTT. Its translation is CSARPGHTLFF.

The J gene is TRBJ1-3, the V gene TRBV10-1; D unclear. The V gene lost 2 bases and the J gene lost 4 bases, with 12 bases spanning the gap. From germline, CDR1 is WNHNN and CDR2 SYGVQD (reference sequence). The CDR3 is 15 amino acids. DNA of the CDR3: TGCGCCAGCAGTGAGGAGACAACGTCGGGAAACACCATATATTTT. It yields the protein CASSEETTSGNTIYF.

This clone was observed once. The J gene is TRBJ1-2, the V gene TRBV5-1; D call uncertain. In germline, CDR1 is SGHRS, CDR2 YFSETQ. This CDR3 is 13 amino acids long. V was pared by 0 bases and J by 6 bases, with 9 bases between. The CDR3 DNA is TGCGCCAGCAGCTTGGCAGCGGCCAATGGCTACACCTTC. Protein product: CASSLAAANGYTF.

The chain combines TRBV5-1 with TRBJ2-1, with a possible D match to TRBD2 (5 bases). Deletions cut 1 base from V and 8 bases from J, with 13 bases between. The CDR3 sequence is 14 residues long. The germline CDR1 and CDR2 sequences are SGHRS and YFSETQ. The CDR3 nucleotides read TGCGCCAGCAGCTTGTTAGAAGCGGCCTATGAGCAGTTCTTC. Translating it yields CASSLLEAAYEQFF.